This TCR beta chain emerged from a study of OX40 agonist ivuxolimab in advanced cancers. Looking at the study overall: Ivuxolimab was an agonistic, fully human IgG2 monoclonal antibody directed against OX40 (CD134), a costimulatory receptor. Intravenous ivuxolimab was administered to patients every 2 weeks at six dose levels: 0.01, 0.1, 0.3, 1.5, 3 and 10 mg/kg. Of the approximately 54 dose-escalation patients, hepatocellular carcinoma was present in 19, melanoma in around 15, renal cell carcinoma in 9 and head and neck cancer in 9. A male proportion of almost 85% and a mean age of 60 years, ranging from about 20 to 80, were recorded for the dose-escalation cohort. Prior anti-PD-1, anti-PD-L1 or anti-CTLA-4 therapy was permitted, and checkpoint inhibitors had been received by about two fifths of dose-escalation patients. Partial responses occurred in three dose-escalation patients, of whom one had hepatocellular carcinoma and two had cutaneous melanoma. The point of sequencing TCRbeta in the periphery was to test whether ivuxolimab changed TCR sequence diversity and drove clonal T-cell expansion. The paper describes the monotherapy dose-escalation part (N ≈ 50 patients) of the phase I trial of ivuxolimab.

General study outcomes and caveats: Low levels of normalized T-cell clonal expansion were also seen in some patients who did not respond. At doses from 0.1 to 3.0 mg/kg, clonal expansion was seen in both CD4+ and CD8+ blood T cells between baseline and week 6. Partial responders in the 0.1-3.0 mg/kg groups had among the lowest normalized peripheral clonal expansion, especially among CD8+ T cells. Antigen specificity was not determined for the clonally expanded peripheral T cells. On average, CD8+ T cells showed more expanded clones than CD4+ T cells after ivuxolimab.

Between the V and J ends, shortened by 1 base and 0 bases respectively, the junction contains 4 bases. From a lookup of the germline V gene, CDR1 and CDR2 are LGHNA and YSLEER. Counted from cysteine to phenylalanine, this CDR3 has 15 amino acids. CDR3 DNA only is kept here, 45 bases in frame from base 1. Genomic DNA was isolated from the sorted cells so that the TCRbeta CDR3 region could be sequenced. TCRbeta CDR3 regions were sequenced using the immunoSEQ Assay. TCRdb carries this immuneACCESS record with in-frame sequences only. Its versions omit some clonotypes, under half of them owing to an unresolved V gene in the studies checked, with the rest unexplained. This sample holds about 100,000 clones; about 96% were observed only once. The ten most abundant clones make up roughly 2.1% of the sample. Patients with autoimmune disease history or receiving systemic immunosuppression were excluded from the trial. Peripheral blood for TCR sequencing was drawn from every dose cohort at baseline, at cycle 4 day 1 and at cycle 7 day 1. The samples were drawn from a first-in-human, open-label, multicenter phase I dose-escalation trial of ivuxolimab. Adults with locally advanced or metastatic melanoma, renal cell carcinoma, hepatocellular carcinoma or head and neck squamous cell carcinoma were enrolled in the trial. CD4+ and CD8+ T cells were sorted separately from peripheral blood before TCR sequencing.

Details on this clone: The clone's antigen remains unknown. Base quality data are lacking; no much larger clone is found one base away.

The receptor was derived from an adult with an advanced solid tumor such as melanoma, head and neck, liver or kidney cancer. The sequence links TRBV4-3 to TRBJ2-6, with the D gene call left open. The sequences come from CD4+ or CD8+ T cells sorted from blood, collected in a trial of the OX40 agonist ivuxolimab. CDR3 sequence: CASSQVDSGANVLTF. In nucleotides, the sequence is TGCGCCAGCAGCCAAGTGGACTCTGGGGCCAACGTCCTGACTTTC.